This entry features one TCR beta chain sequence. Its antigen is not known. In generating TCR beta cDNA, 5'RACE template switching with UMIs was used. TCRdb re-called the 5' RACE reads and gives one entry per CDR3 protein, without DNA. Its table lists 150,000 or so distinct CDR3 sequences. This record belongs to a study of T cells expressing NK-cell markers. Across the study: HCMV seropositivity marked seven of the eight sequenced donors; one was seronegative.

Points from the study as a whole: About 1.0-7.0% of CD8+ T cells in six or seven donors belonged to dominant NKG2C+ clonotypes. These clonotypes additionally ranked first within the CD3+CD56-NKG2C+ fraction of several donors.

Germline lookup yields CDR1 DFQATT and CDR2 SNEGSKA (reference sequence). This CDR3 is 15 amino acids long. Material: blood T cells: a sorted CD56 or NKG2C T cell subset, CD4+ or CD8+ T cells, or bulk PBMC T cells (not recorded which). This sequence originates from a woman aged 18 to 69 in good health. This chain links TRBV20-1 with TRBJ1-2; TCRdb gives TRBD1 as the D gene, but with no DNA this cannot be confirmed. The CDR3 spells CSAQGTGVANYGYTF.